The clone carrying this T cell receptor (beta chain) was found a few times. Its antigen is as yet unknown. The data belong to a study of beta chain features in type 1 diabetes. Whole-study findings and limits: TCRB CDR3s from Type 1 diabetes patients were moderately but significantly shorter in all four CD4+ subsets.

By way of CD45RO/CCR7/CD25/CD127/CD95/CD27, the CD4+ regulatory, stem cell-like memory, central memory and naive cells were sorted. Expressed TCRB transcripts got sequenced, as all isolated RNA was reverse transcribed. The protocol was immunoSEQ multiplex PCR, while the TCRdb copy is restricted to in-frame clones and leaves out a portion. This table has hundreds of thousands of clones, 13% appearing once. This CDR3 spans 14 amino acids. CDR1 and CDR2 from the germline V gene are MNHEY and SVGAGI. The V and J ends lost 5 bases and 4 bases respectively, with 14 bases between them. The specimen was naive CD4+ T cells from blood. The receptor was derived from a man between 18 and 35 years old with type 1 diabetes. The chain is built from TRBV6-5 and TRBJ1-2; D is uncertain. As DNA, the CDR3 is TGTGCCAGCAGTGGTGACGGGTCCATCTATGGCTACACCTTC. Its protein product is CASSGDGSIYGYTF.